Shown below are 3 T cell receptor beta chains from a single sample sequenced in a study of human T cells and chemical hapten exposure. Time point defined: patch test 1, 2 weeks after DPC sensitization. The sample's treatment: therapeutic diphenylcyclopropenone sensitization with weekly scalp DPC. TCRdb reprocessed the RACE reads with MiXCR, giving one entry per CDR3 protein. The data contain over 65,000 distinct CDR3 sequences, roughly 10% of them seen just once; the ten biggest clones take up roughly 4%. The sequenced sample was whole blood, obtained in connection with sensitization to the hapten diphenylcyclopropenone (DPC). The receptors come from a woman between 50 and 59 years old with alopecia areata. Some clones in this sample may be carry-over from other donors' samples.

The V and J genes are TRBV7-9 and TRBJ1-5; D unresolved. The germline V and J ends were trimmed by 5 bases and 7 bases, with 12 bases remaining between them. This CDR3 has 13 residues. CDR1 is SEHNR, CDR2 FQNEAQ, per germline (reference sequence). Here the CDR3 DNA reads TGTGCCAGCAGCCCCGGTGTCTGGCAGCCCCAGCATTTT. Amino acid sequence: CASSPGVWQPQHF.

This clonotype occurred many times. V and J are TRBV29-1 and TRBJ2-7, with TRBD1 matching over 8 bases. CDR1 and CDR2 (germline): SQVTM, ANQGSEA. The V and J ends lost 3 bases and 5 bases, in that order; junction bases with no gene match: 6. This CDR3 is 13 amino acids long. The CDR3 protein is CSVEYRGTHEQYF. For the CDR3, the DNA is TGCAGCGTTGAGTACAGGGGGACCCACGAGCAGTACTTC.

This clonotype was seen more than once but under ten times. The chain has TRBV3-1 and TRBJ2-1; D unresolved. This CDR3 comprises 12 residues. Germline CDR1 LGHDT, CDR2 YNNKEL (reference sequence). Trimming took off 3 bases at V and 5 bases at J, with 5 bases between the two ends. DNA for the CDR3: TGTGCCAGCAGCCAGGCAAACAATGAGCAGTTCTTC. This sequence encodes CASSQANNEQFF.